The 5 T cell receptor beta chains presented below share a single source sample, sequenced in a study of blood T cell repertoires in COVID-19. Sequencing used immunoSEQ multiplex PCR; TCRdb keeps in-frame clones, though not all of them. The data contain approximately 100,000 clones, roughly 86% of them singletons. What was sequenced was peripheral blood. The receptors derive from a human donor in a cohort sampled during active COVID-19.

This clone showed up just a few times. This sequence joins TRBV5-1 and TRBJ1-5; D ambiguous. CDR1 and CDR2 from the germline V gene are SGHRS and YFSETQ. The CDR3 is 15 residues long. Trimming left V 4 bases short and J 0 bases short, with 11 bases between. This CDR3 reads CASSPEDYSNQPQHF. As DNA, the CDR3 is TGCGCCAGCAGCCCGGAGGATTATAGCAATCAGCCCCAGCATTTT. Together with reference TRBV5-1 and TRBJ1-5, the CDR3 gives the full variable domain: KAGVTQTPRYLIKTRGQQVTLSCSPISGHRSVSWYQQTPGQGLQFLFEYFSETQRNKGNFPGRFSGRQFSNSRSEMNVSTLELGDSALYLCASSPEDYSNQPQHFGDGTRLSIL.

The chain joins TRBV6-4 to TRBJ2-2; 9 bases match TRBD1. V shed 6 bases, J shed 7 bases, and the junction held 6 bases outside the gene matches. The CDR3 loop spans 14 amino acids. The germline gives CDR1 MRHNA, CDR2 SNTAGT. The CDR3 DNA follows: TGTGCCAGCAGCTTAACAGGGGGCAGCGGGGAGCTGTTTTTT. This gives the protein CASSLTGGSGELFF.

This chain connects TRBV29-1 to TRBJ2-3; D is unclear. The CDR3 spans 13 residues. Trimming shortened V by 3 bases and J by 0 bases, and 7 bases separated the two germline ends. Looked up from germline, CDR1 is SQVTM and CDR2 is ANQGSEA. The DNA for the CDR3 is TGCAGCGTTGATTGGGCTAGCACAGATACGCAGTATTTT. Amino acid sequence: CSVDWASTDTQYF.

This clone was found a few times. The chain uses TRBV9 and TRBJ2-2, with 11 bases fitting TRBD1. The CDR3 runs 15 residues. Germline trimming cut 4 bases from V and 6 bases from J; bases unmatched to any gene: 5. From germline, CDR1 is SGDLS and CDR2 YYNGEE. In nucleotides, the CDR3 is TGTGCCAGCAGCCCCGGGACAGGGGGAGCCGGGGAGCTGTTTTTT. It yields the protein CASSPGTGGAGELFF.

This chain joins TRBV6-6 and TRBJ2-3; perhaps TRBD2 as D (6 bases). CDR3 length: 16 residues. The V and J ends lost 7 bases and 10 bases respectively, with 27 bases between them. In germline, CDR1 is MNHNY, CDR2 SVGAGI (reference sequence). The CDR3 DNA reads TGTGCCAGCAACCGAGGTCAAACTAGCCCATGGAGGGCGCAGTATTTT. Translating it yields CASNRGQTSPWRAQYF.